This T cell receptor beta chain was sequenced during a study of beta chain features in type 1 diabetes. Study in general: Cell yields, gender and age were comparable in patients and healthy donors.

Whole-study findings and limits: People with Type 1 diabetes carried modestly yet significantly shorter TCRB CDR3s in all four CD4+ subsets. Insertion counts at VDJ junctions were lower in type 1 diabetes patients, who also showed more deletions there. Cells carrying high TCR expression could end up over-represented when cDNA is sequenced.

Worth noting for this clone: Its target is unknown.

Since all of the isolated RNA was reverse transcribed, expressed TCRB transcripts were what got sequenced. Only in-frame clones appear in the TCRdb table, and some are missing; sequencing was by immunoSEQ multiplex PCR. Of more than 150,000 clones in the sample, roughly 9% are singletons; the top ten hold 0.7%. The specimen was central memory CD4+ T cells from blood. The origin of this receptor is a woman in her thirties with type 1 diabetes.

The CDR3 bases are TGTGCCAGCAGTAGACAGGATGGCAGCAAACTGTTTTTT. Amino acids: CASSRQDGSKLFF. The V gene is TRBV28, the J gene TRBJ1-4, with a weak D call TRBD1 (6 bases). The V and J ends lost 5 bases and 11 bases respectively, with 15 bases between them. The CDR3 covers 13 residues. Per the germline V gene, CDR1 is MDHEN and CDR2 is SYDVKM.